These 11 T cell receptor beta chains share one sample of origin, sequenced in a study of beta chain features in type 1 diabetes. What was sequenced were expressed TCRB transcripts, since all of the isolated RNA had been reverse transcribed. Assay: immunoSEQ multiplex PCR; the TCRdb copy retains only in-frame clones and omits some. The sample holds around 99,000 clones, 40% seen once. The sample was stem cell memory CD4+ T cells from blood. The receptors shown here come from a woman aged 18-29 years in good health.

This rearrangement joins TRBV2 to TRBJ1-1, with D hard to call. This CDR3 region has 14 residues. Per the germline V gene, CDR1 is SNHLY and CDR2 is FYNNEI. V dropped 10 bases and J dropped 4 bases, with 19 bases sitting between them. Written as DNA, the CDR3 is TGTGCCACCATGGGAGGAGGAGCCCGCACTGAAGCTTTCTTT. Encoded protein: CATMGGGARTEAFF.

The chain has TRBV29-1 and TRBJ2-7; perhaps TRBD2 as D (5 bases). This CDR3 contains 13 residues. CDR1 is SQVTM, CDR2 ANQGSEA, per germline. Trimming took off 4 bases at V and 0 bases at J, with 10 bases between the two ends. The CDR3 is CSVARESSYEQYF. The CDR3 DNA is TGCAGCGTTGCACGGGAATCCTCCTACGAGCAGTACTTC.

This clone has more than one count but fewer than ten. The rearrangement joins TRBV28 to TRBJ1-1; D is unclear. The V and J ends lost 3 bases and 2 bases respectively, with 7 bases between them. The CDR3 consists of 13 residues. The germline V gene has CDR1 MDHEN and CDR2 SYDVKM. In nucleotides, the CDR3 is TGTGCCAGCAGTTTTGTACAAAACACTGAAGCTTTCTTT. Encoded protein: CASSFVQNTEAFF.

This clone was detected only a few times. The rearrangement joins TRBV7-2 to TRBJ1-2, with D maybe TRBD1 (6 bases). Germline assignment: CDR1 SGHTA and CDR2 FQGNSA. This CDR3 region has 15 residues. The V gene lost 2 bases and the J gene lost 2 bases, with 12 bases spanning the gap. The CDR3 DNA is TGTGCCAGCAGCTTAATAGGGGGGGCGAACTATGGCTACACCTTC. It specifies CASSLIGGANYGYTF.

In its sample, this clone was seen a few times. J is TRBJ2-6 and V is TRBV7-3, with D hard to call. The CDR3 loop spans 15 amino acids. The V gene's germline CDR1 is SGHTA and CDR2 FQGTGA. Trimming cost V 2 bases and J 2 bases, with 7 bases left between them. This chain's CDR3 is CASSLGPPGANVLTF. As DNA, the CDR3 is TGTGCCAGCAGCTTAGGCCCTCCTGGGGCCAACGTCCTGACTTTC.

CDR3 region: CASSFSSEQYF. CDR3 DNA: TGTGCCAGCAGCTTCTCCAGCGAGCAGTACTTC. This chain links TRBV7-2 with TRBJ2-7; D not certain. The V gene lost 3 bases and the J gene lost 6 bases, with 6 bases spanning the gap. CDR3 length: 11 amino acids. The germline gives CDR1 SGHTA, CDR2 FQGNSA.

J is TRBJ2-1 and V is TRBV5-1, with 7 bases aligning to TRBD2. V shed 2 bases and J 12 bases; nucleotides not matched to a gene: 8. Per the germline V gene, CDR1 is SGHRS and CDR2 is YFSETQ. The CDR3 is made up of 13 amino acids. CDR3 in DNA: TGCGCCAGCAGCTTAAACGAGGGCGGGAGGCAGTTCTTC. Its translation is CASSLNEGGRQFF.

This clone was counted a few times. Relative to the germline gene, one junction end is altered; a read error may explain this. The chain couples TRBV2 to TRBJ2-7; 8 nucleotides line up with TRBD1. This CDR3 spans 15 amino acids. Germline V lookup: CDR1 SNHLY, CDR2 FYNNEI. CDR3 sequence: CASNEATGVGYEQYF. The CDR3 DNA is TGTGCCAGCAATGAAGCGACAGGGGTAGGCTACGAGCAGTACTTC.

The genes are TRBV29-1 and TRBJ2-1; TRBD1 is a possible D gene (6 bases). This CDR3 is 14 amino acids long. CDR1 is SQVTM and CDR2 is ANQGSEA in the germline V gene. V was cut by 2 bases and J by 1 base, with 9 bases left in between. The CDR3 DNA sequence: TGCAGCGTTGAAAACAGGGTATCCTACAATGAGCAGTTCTTC. It codes for CSVENRVSYNEQFF.

This chain joins TRBV4-3 and TRBJ2-2; D is perhaps TRBD2 (5 bases). Germline assignment: CDR1 LGHNA and CDR2 YSLEER. CDR3 length: 20 amino acids. V was clipped by 2 bases and J by 5 bases, with 27 bases between them. The CDR3 DNA is TGCGCCAGCAGCCAATGGCTTCGGTGGGTGAGCGGAACTAGTACCGGGGAGCTGTTTTTT. The encoded protein is CASSQWLRWVSGTSTGELFF.

The chain links TRBV5-1 to TRBJ2-1; 12 bases line up with TRBD2. Trimming took 5 bases from V and 6 from J; bases not matched to a gene: 6. The CDR3 is made up of 15 amino acids. CDR1 is SGHRS, CDR2 YFSETQ, per germline. In DNA form, the CDR3 reads TGCGCCAGCAGACGCCGGACTAGCGGGACCAATGAGCAGTTCTTC. It is translated as CASRRRTSGTNEQFF. Together with reference TRBV5-1 and TRBJ2-1, the CDR3 gives the full variable domain: KAGVTQTPRYLIKTRGQQVTLSCSPISGHRSVSWYQQTPGQGLQFLFEYFSETQRNKGNFPGRFSGRQFSNSRSEMNVSTLELGDSALYLCASRRRTSGTNEQFFGPGTRLTVL.